The rows below give T cell receptor beta chains drawn from one sample of a study of CD8 T cells in Susac syndrome. In TCRdb, the immunoSEQ multiplex PCR reads were re-called with MiXCR into one record per CDR3 protein. The sample holds 300,000 or so distinct CDR3 sequences, about 90% seen once. What was sequenced was CD4+ T cells from PBMCs. These receptor sequences come from a human donor with multiple sclerosis. CDR3s include the opening cysteine and the closing phenylalanine or tryptophan. The D gene is left open where the match is weak. The size of a clone is reported for some rows only, either as once, few or many, or as a class for expanded clones.

V	length	size	J	D	DNA	CDR3
TRBV16	16	NA	TRBJ2-1	TRBD2	TGTGCCAGCAGCCGGGGACTAGCGGGAGTGTACAATGAGCAGTTCTTC	CASSRGLAGVYNEQFF
TRBV7-9	12	once	TRBJ2-5	NA	TGTGCCAGCAGCCAGACTGCTGAGACCCAGTACTTC	CASSQTAETQYF
TRBV10-3	14	NA	TRBJ1-1	NA	TGTGCCATCAGTGGGAGTCAGGGGCGGACTGAAGCTTTCTTT	CAISGSQGRTEAFF
TRBV7-2	14	NA	TRBJ2-5	TRBD2	TGTGCCAGCAGCCCGGGGCTAGCGGTAGAGACCCAGTACTTC	CASSPGLAVETQYF
TRBV6-2/TRBV6-3	15	once	TRBJ2-1	NA	TGTGCCAGCACCCCCGTGGCCCGTGCCTACAATGAGCAGTTCTTC	CASTPVARAYNEQFF
TRBV5-1	14	NA	TRBJ1-3	NA	TGCGCCAGCAGGACTCAGGGGAGCGGAAACACCATATATTTT	CASRTQGSGNTIYF
TRBV7-9	17	NA	TRBJ1-4	NA	TGTGCCAGCAGCTTAACAGGGAGGGGGATCTTTAATGAAAAACTGTTTTTT	CASSLTGRGIFNEKLFF
TRBV20-1	12	NA	TRBJ2-4	NA	TGCAGTGCTAGTGACCATTCAAACATTCAGTACTTC	CSASDHSNIQYF
TRBV19	13	NA	TRBJ1-6	NA	TGTGCCAGTATGGCGGGGGGGGCTTCACCCCTCCACTTT	CASMAGGASPLHF
TRBV6-2/TRBV6-3	14	NA	TRBJ2-7	NA	TGTGCCAGCAAAGAGAGACAGAGCTCCTACGAGCAGTACTTC	CASKERQSSYEQYF
TRBV7-8	15	NA	TRBJ2-7	NA	TGTGCCAGCAGCTTAGGCTCCCATAGTTCCTACGAGCAGTACTTC	CASSLGSHSSYEQYF
TRBV6-6	14	NA	TRBJ2-3	NA	TGTGCCAGCAGACCCGTCGGTCGGACAGATACGCAGTATTTT	CASRPVGRTDTQYF
TRBV20-1	12	NA	TRBJ2-7	NA	TGCAGTGCTATTGATAGACTAAACGAGCAGTACTTC	CSAIDRLNEQYF
TRBV6-6	14	NA	TRBJ2-5	NA	TGTGCCAGCAGTTACTCAGGGCGCGGTGAGACCCAGTACTTC	CASSYSGRGETQYF
TRBV7-9	14	NA	TRBJ1-1	NA	TGTGCCAGCAGCTTTTCAGGGTTGGATGCTGAAGCTTTCTTT	CASSFSGLDAEAFF
TRBV12-3/TRBV12-4	15	NA	TRBJ2-1	TRBD2	TGTGCCAGCAGCCGAGGGACTAGCGGGAGAAATGAGCAGTTCTTC	CASSRGTSGRNEQFF
TRBV19	14	NA	TRBJ2-7	NA	TGTGCCAGTAGTATGAACGGCCGCCTCTACGAGCAGTACTTC	CASSMNGRLYEQYF
TRBV18	15	few	TRBJ2-1	NA	TGTGCCAGCTCACCACAGGGGAGCTCTTACAATGAGCAGTTCTTC	CASSPQGSSYNEQFF
TRBV6-5	13	NA	TRBJ2-2	TRBD1	TGTGCCAGCAGCCGGGACAGCACCGGGGAGCTGTTTTTT	CASSRDSTGELFF
TRBV11-2	13	NA	TRBJ2-3	NA	TGTGCCAGCAGGTCAGGGTTGTCAGATACGCAGTATTTT	CASRSGLSDTQYF
TRBV7-3	15	NA	TRBJ2-1	NA	TGTGCCAGCAGCTCCGACAGCAGCTCCTACAATGAGCAGTTCTTC	CASSSDSSSYNEQFF
TRBV4-3	17	NA	TRBJ2-1	NA	TGCGCCAGCAGCCAACTCTATTTGAGCCCCAGGGAGAATGAGCAGTTCTTC	CASSQLYLSPRENEQFF
TRBV7-2	12	NA	TRBJ1-1	NA	TGTGCCAGCAGCTTAGTATTGCGTGCAGCTTTCTTT	CASSLVLRAAFF
TRBV5-1	12	NA	TRBJ1-2	NA	TGCGCCAGCAGCTTGTTCGGAGATGGCTACACCTTC	CASSLFGDGYTF
TRBV27	13	NA	TRBJ1-2	NA	TGTGCCAGCAGTGCTCCGGGGAGCTATGGCTACACCTTC	CASSAPGSYGYTF
TRBV4-2	18	NA	TRBJ2-7	NA	TGTGCCAGCAGCCAAGTTGCTAACGCCCGTTCTAACTTTTACGAGCAGTACTTC	CASSQVANARSNFYEQYF
TRBV5-1	14	NA	TRBJ2-7	TRBD2	TGCGCCAGCAGCCAGGGACTAGCGGTCTACGAGCAGTACTTC	CASSQGLAVYEQYF
TRBV7-9	14	few	TRBJ2-1	TRBD2	TGTGCCAGCAGCTTAGGTCTAGCGGATAATGAGCAGTTCTTC	CASSLGLADNEQFF
TRBV5-6	16	NA	TRBJ2-1	TRBD2	TGTGCCAGCAGGAGACTAGCGGGAGGGCCCTACAATGAGCAGTTCTTC	CASRRLAGGPYNEQFF